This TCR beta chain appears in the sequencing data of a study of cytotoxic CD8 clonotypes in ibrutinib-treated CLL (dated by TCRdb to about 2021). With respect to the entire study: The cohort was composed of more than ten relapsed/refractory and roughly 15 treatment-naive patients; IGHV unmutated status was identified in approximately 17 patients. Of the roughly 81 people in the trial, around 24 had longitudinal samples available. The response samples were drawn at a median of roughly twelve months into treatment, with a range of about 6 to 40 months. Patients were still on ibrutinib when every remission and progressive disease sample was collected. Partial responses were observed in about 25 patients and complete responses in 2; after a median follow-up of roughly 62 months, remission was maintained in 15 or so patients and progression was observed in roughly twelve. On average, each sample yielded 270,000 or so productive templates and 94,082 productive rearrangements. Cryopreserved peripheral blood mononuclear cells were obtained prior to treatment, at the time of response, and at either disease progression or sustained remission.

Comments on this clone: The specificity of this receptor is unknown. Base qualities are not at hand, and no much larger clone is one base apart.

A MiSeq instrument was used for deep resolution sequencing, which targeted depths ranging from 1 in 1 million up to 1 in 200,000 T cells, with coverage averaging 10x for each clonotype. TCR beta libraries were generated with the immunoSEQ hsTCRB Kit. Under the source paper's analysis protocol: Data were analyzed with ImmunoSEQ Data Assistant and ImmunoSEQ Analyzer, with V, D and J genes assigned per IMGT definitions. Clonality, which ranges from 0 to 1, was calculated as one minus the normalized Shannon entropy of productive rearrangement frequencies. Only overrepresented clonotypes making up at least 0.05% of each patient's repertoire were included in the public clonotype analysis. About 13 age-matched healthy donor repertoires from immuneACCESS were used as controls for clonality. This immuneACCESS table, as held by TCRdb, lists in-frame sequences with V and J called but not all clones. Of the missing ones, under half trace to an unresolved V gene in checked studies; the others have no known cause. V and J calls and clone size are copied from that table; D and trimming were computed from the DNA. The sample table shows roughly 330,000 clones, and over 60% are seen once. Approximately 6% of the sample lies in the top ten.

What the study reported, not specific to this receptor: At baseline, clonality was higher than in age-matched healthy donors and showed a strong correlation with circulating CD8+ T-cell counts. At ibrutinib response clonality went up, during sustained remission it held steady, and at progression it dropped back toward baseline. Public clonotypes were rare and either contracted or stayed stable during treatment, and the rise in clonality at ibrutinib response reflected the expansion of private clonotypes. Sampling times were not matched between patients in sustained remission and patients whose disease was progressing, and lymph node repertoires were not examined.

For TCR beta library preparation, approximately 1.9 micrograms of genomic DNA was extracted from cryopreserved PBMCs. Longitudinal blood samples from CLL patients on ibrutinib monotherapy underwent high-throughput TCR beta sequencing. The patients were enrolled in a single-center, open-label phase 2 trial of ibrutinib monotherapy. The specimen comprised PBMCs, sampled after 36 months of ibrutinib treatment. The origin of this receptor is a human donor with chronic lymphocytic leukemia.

This receptor has the CDR3 CASSFTGGAYEQYF. The bases are TGTGCCAGCAGTTTCACAGGGGGCGCCTACGAGCAGTACTTC. The chain joins TRBV28 to TRBJ2-7; TRBD1 lines up with 9 middle nucleotides. The germline V gene sets CDR1 to MDHEN and CDR2 to SYDVKM. From its cysteine to its phenylalanine, the CDR3 spans 14 amino acids. The retained sequence is limited to the CDR3, 42 bases, with the frame set at the first base. Germline trimming amounts to 3 bases on V and 2 bases on J, with 2 as the count of junction bases outside the gene matches.